The T cell receptor (beta chain) described here comes from a study of blood T cells in healthy people across ages (dated by TCRdb to between 2014 and 2017). About the study as a whole: In model experiments, template switching captured about one uniquely barcoded TCR beta cDNA molecule for every two T cells. To track age-related changes in TCR beta repertoire diversity, the study relied on deep sequencing normalized with unique cDNA molecular identifiers. Donors were grouped into four age groups: young (average roughly 17 years), middle-aged (roughly 38), aged (approximately 58) and long-lived (about 89). To avoid experimental bias, donors of different ages were randomly spread across the sequencing lanes. Using the same blood draw, the study looked at two additional independent replicas of 1 million unique cDNA reads for two donors, one aged 18 to 30 and the other aged 80 or older.

Receptors were amplified or captured by 5' RACE. TCRdb names Illumina HiSeq 2500 as the instrument used. The second PCR ran for about 6 to 12 cycles and used a J-beta primer mix along with a sample-barcoded 5' primer. Each TCR beta cDNA molecule received a unique molecular identifier from a template-switch 5' adaptor carrying 12 random nucleotides. At least 3 million CDR3-containing paired-end reads were obtained from each sample. First-strand cDNA was synthesized from all RNA with the Mint cDNA synthesis kit, primed by a TRBC-specific oligonucleotide. Following uracil-DNA glycosylase treatment, all cDNA underwent a first 18-cycle PCR with the universal primers M1SS and BC2_uni_R. The paper's processing steps were these. For normalization, 1 million high-quality reads were randomly selected from each sample, with every read carrying a distinct molecular identifier. Reads with shared molecular identifiers were discarded instead of being binned into consensus sequences. MiTCR, run with a Q25 quality threshold and the strictest error-elimination algorithm, handled CDR3 identification, clonotype clustering and error correction. A nonparametric unseen species model with Euler transformation was used to estimate lower-bound total TCR beta diversity. The raw public reads went through TCRdb reprocessing: fastp at Q25, MiXCR clone calling, in-frame beta chains kept. Rows with one shared CDR3 protein collapse into an entry with the most common genes and DNA. The V and J calls and clone size are TCRdb's, not the authors'. For this sample the table gives about 780,000 distinct CDR3 sequences, of which more than 35% were detected only once. The leading ten clones occupy 15% to 20% of the sample.

Donors were a few dozen systemically healthy Caucasian individuals from Russia aged roughly 6 to 95 years. Each donor gave around 9.5 milliliters of peripheral blood, collected into EDTA-treated Vacutainer tubes. Ficoll-Paque density-gradient centrifugation was used to isolate PBMCs, with at least 7 million per sample. Trizol reagent was used to extract total RNA from the PBMCs, yielding at least 6 micrograms per sample. For every donor, an aliquot of PBMCs went through flow cytometry to measure the percentages of naive CD45RAhigh/CD27high T cells. The germline V gene supplies CDR1 SGHRS and CDR2 YFSETQ. Germline trimming: 9 bases from V, 0 bases from J; junction bases outside gene matches: 9. Measured from the cysteine to the phenylalanine, the CDR3 is 15 residues long. CDR3 DNA only is kept here, 45 bases in frame from base 1. The paper's findings and limits, for the study overall: Bulk unsorted PBMC profiling prevented conclusive comparison of naive and antigen-experienced compartments. Observed TCR beta diversity correlated strongly with the percentage of naive T cells measured by flow cytometry. Estimates of total diversity based on one million sequenced T cells were considered lower bounds and underestimates. The CMV infection status of donors was not known, potentially confounding age-related changes in expanded clonotypes. Compared with the aged group, the long-lived group had more naive CD4+ T cells, fewer expanded clones and increased TCR diversity, a pattern suggesting age selection. As age increased, observed TCR beta diversity per million T cells dropped in a roughly linear way, and a significant reduction was already evident by age about 36.

This clonotype has more than one count but fewer than ten. The specificity of this receptor is unknown. No base qualities exist here, and no much larger clone lies one base off it. This sequence originates from an elderly man in good health. The chain couples TRBV5-1 to TRBJ2-3, with 8 central nucleotides matching TRBD2. The material sequenced was blood. CDR3 loop: CATRGGRGSTDTQYF. In nucleotides, the sequence is TGCGCCACCCGCGGGGGGCGGGGTAGCACAGATACGCAGTATTTT.